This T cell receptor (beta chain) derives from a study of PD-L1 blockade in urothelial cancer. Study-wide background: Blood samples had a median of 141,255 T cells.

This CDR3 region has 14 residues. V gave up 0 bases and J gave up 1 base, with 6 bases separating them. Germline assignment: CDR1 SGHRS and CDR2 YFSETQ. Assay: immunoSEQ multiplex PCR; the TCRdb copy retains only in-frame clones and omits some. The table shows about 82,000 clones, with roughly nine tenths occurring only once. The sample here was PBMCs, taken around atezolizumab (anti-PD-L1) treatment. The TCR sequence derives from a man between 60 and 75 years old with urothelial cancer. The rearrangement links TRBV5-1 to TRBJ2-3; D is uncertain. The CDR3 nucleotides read TGCGCCAGCAGCTTGGGATCAGGCACAGATACGCAGTATTTT. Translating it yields CASSLGSGTDTQYF.